One TCR beta chain is described in this entry. Its specific antigen is unknown. Base quality data are lacking; no much larger clone is found one base away. This record comes from a study of T cells after yellow fever vaccination (dated by TCRdb to between 2018 and 2021). About the study as a whole: The SMART-Seq v4 Ultra Low Input RNA kit was used to prepare libraries from fractions with low cell numbers. To track T-cell clones before and after primary and booster YFV17D yellow fever vaccination, bulk TCR alpha and beta repertoires were sequenced longitudinally. Two healthy male donors, one aged 18 to 30 and one aged 30 to 40 years, were included in the cohort. Blood was drawn at multiple timepoints before and after primary and secondary immunization, with bulk PBMC replicates and cell subsets isolated. Overall results and qualifications from the work: After the booster, most of the clones that had expanded following primary vaccination were detected again (96% of CD4 and around 90% of CD8), which suggests that memory was broadly maintained. Computational filtering was needed because FACS-sorted repertoires could contain abundant contaminating clonotypes from the bulk population. The study included only two donors, which limits how far the findings can be generalized. A small share of clonotypes was detected in both CD4 and CD8 compartments, with the overlap likely arising from convergent recombination. Compared with the primary T-cell response, the secondary T-cell response was weaker but faster, peaking on day 5 rather than day 15.

TCR cDNA was synthesized by 5'RACE template switching, through which a universal primer site and unique molecular identifiers were introduced. Priming for cDNA synthesis came from both the TCR alpha and TCR beta constant segments. Library amplification involved two PCR steps, and the second step added sample barcodes and sequencing adapters. Sequencing of libraries was performed on Illumina HiSeq 2500 (2x100 bp) or NovaSeq (2x150 bp). The paper's processing steps were these. Demultiplexing of reads and collapsing into UMI consensus sequences were performed with MIGEC, and V(D)J alignment was carried out with MiXCR. Clonotypes responding to the vaccine were identified with edgeR on replicate PBMC samples, with the criteria of FDR below 0.01 and a log2 fold change above 5 up to day 15. Each bulk clonotype received a CD4 or CD8 identity based on whether the sequenced CD4 or CD8 repertoire contained that clonotype at higher abundance. TCRdb itself trimmed the public reads at Q25 with fastp, ran MiXCR and retained productive beta chains. Every entry covers one CDR3 protein and lists the most common genes and DNA from its rows. The authors' filters were not applied to this entry. The sample contains 620,000 or so distinct CDR3 sequences, roughly an eighth of them found a single time. Together, the top ten hold more than 12% of the sample.

The CDR3 contains 20 residues, cysteine and phenylalanine counted. Solely the CDR3 DNA is kept, with 60 bases framed from the first base. V is reduced by 5 bases and J by 0 bases, leaving a spacing of 25 bases between them. Looking up the germline V gene (reference sequence) yields CDR1 SGHAT and CDR2 FQDESV. The sample's treatment or condition label is to be understood as: live attenuated yellow fever vaccine strain. At every blood-draw timepoint, two biological replicates of bulk PBMCs were collected. A standard Ficoll-Paque protocol was used to isolate PBMCs from peripheral blood. TriZol was used to extract RNA from bulk PBMCs, CD4 and CD8 fractions, and dextramer-positive and dextramer-negative fractions.

Specimen: PBMCs, collected on the day of the yellow fever booster vaccination. This receptor was identified in a man aged 25-45 years who received the YFV17D yellow fever vaccine. This sequence uses TRBV11-1 and TRBJ2-2; the D gene is perhaps TRBD2, on 6 matching bases. The CDR3 loop reads CASSGILGGRRTANTGELFF. The nucleotide sequence reads as follows: TGTGCCAGCAGCGGGATACTGGGGGGTCGACGGACCGCGAACACCGGGGAGCTGTTTTTT.